This TCR beta chain came from a study of type 1 regulatory T cells. Overall study context: This in vitro CD4 product, T-allo10, is enriched for Tr1 cells and alloantigen-specific.

TCRdb recomputed calls from the reads with MiXCR, one row per CDR3 protein. The sample shows roughly 68,000 distinct CDR3 sequences, 50% to 70% of them seen only once. The graft donor-derived T-allo10 cells reportedly recognize host alloantigens, are anergic, and suppress alloantigen-specifically. This CDR3 contains 11 residues. With 3 bases clipped from V and 10 bases from J, the junction kept 2 bases outside the gene matches. Note on this clonotype: Its cognate antigen is unknown.

The TCR was taken from a human donor in good health. Input material: cultured T cells, either the whole culture or a sorted T cell fraction (not recorded which). Subset here: Tr1-enriched cell product generated in vitro against host alloantigens. V gene TRBV12-3 or TRBV12-4 combines with J gene TRBJ1-2; 7 positions match TRBD1. CDR3 in amino acids: CASSLGQSYTF. The CDR3 nucleotides are TGTGCCAGCAGTTTGGGACAGTCCTACACCTTC.